This T cell receptor beta chain derives from a study of cytomegalovirus exposure and HLA in healthy donors. Primers included in the PCR were 60 Vbeta and 13 Jbeta primers. Profiling relied on immunoSEQ multiplex PCR, and the TCRdb table lists in-frame clones only, not all of them. Among around 140,000 clones listed, just under 80% were seen once. A note on this clone: Its antigen is not identified.

The V gene lost 5 bases and the J gene lost 7 bases, with 14 bases spanning the gap. CDR3 size: 13 residues. Germline V lookup: CDR1 MNHEY, CDR2 SMNVEV (reference sequence). Study-level points and caveats: In an earlier analysis, in 587 donors, most V segments appeared productive either ~90% or ~30% of the time. Altogether, 150 to 200 TCR beta chains were recorded as cytomegalovirus-associated.

The source is a young woman in good health and CMV-seronegative. The gene calls are TRBV27 and TRBJ2-5, with D possibly TRBD2 on 5 matching bases. The source material was PBMCs. The CDR3 spells CASSPGGGRTQYF. CDR3 nucleotide sequence: TGTGCCAGCAGTCCCGGCGGAGGTAGGACCCAGTACTTC.